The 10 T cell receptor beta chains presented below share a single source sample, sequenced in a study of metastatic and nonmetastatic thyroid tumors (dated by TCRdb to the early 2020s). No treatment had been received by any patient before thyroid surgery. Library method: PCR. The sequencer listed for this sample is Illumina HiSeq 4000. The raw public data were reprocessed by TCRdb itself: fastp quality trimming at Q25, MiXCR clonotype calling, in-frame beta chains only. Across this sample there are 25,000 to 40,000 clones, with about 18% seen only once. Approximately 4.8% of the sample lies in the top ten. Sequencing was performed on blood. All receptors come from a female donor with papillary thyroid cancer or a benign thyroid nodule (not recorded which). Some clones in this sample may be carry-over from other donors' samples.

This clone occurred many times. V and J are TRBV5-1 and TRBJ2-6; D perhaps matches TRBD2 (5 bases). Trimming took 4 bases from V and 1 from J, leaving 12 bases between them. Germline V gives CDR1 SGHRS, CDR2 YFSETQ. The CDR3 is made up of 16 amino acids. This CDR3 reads CASSPLSGSGANVLTF. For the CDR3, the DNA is TGCGCCAGCAGCCCGCTATCGGGGTCTGGGGCCAACGTCCTGACTTTC.

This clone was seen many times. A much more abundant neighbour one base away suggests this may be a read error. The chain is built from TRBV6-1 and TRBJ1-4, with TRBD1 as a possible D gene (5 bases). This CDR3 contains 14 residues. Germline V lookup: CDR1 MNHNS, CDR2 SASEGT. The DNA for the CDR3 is TGTGCCAACAGTTATGGGACGTCTAATGAAAAACTGTTTTTT. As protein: CANSYGTSNEKLFF.

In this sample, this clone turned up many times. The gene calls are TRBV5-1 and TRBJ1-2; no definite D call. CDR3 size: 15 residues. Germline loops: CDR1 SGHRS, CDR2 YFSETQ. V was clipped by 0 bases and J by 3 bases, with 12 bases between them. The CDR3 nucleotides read TGCGCCAGCAGCTTGGAGGTGGGCGTACACTATGGCTACACCTTC. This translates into CASSLEVGVHYGYTF.

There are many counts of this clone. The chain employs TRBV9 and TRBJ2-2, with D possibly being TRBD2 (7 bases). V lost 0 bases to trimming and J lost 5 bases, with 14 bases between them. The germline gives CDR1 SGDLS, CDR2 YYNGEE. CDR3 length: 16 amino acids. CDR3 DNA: TGTGCCAGCAGCGTAGAGGGAGGGGGGGCGACCGGGGAGCTGTTTTTT. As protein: CASSVEGGGATGELFF.

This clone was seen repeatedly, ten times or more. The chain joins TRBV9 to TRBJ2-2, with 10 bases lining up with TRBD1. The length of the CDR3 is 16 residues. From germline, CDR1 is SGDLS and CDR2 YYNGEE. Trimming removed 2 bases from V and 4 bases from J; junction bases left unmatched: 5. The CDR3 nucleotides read TGTGCCAGCAGCGTCGGACAGGGGGTAATCACCGGGGAGCTGTTTTTT. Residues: CASSVGQGVITGELFF.

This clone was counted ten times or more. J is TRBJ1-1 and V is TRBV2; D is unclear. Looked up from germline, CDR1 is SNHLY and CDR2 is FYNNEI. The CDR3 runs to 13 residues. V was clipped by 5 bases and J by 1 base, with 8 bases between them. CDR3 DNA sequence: TGTGCCAGCAGTAACCTACAGAACACTGAAGCTTTCTTT. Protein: CASSNLQNTEAFF.

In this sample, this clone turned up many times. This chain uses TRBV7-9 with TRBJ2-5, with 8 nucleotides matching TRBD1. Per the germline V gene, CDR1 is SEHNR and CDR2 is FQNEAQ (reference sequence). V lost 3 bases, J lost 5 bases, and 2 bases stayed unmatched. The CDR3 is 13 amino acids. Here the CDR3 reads CASSLTGEETQYF. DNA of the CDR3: TGTGCCAGCAGCTTGACAGGGGAGGAGACCCAGTACTTC.

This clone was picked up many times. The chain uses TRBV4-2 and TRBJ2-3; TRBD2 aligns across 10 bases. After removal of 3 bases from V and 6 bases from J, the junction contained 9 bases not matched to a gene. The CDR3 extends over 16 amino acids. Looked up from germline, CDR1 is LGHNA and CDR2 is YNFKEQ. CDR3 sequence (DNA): TGTGCCAGCAGCCACCGAGCGGGGGGGCCCCCCGATACGCAGTATTTT. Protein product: CASSHRAGGPPDTQYF.

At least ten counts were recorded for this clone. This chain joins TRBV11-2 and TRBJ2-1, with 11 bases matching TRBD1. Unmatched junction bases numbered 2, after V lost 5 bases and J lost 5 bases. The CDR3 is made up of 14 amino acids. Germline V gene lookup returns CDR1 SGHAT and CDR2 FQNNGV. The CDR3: CASSGTGGDNEQFF. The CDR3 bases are TGTGCCAGCAGCGGGACAGGGGGTGACAATGAGCAGTTCTTC.

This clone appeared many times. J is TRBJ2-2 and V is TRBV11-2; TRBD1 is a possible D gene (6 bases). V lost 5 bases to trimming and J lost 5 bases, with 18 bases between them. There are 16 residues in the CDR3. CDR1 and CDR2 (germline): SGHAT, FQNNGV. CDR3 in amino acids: CASSTTGGYGTGELFF. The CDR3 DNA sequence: TGTGCCAGCAGCACGACAGGTGGTTATGGAACCGGGGAGCTGTTTTTT.